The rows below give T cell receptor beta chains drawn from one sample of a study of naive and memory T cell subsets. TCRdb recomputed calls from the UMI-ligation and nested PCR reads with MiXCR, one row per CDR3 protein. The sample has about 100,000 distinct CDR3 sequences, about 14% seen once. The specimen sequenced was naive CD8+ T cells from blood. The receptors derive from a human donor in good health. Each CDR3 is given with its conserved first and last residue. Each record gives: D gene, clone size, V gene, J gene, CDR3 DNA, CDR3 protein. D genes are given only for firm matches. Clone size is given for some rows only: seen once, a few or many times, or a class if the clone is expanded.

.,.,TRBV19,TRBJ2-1,TGTGCCAGTAGTATAGCCAGCGGGCCTTACAATGAGCAGTTCTTC,CASSIASGPYNEQFF
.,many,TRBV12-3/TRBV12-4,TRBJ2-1,TGTGCCAGCAGCTCTTCGCCGGCTTCGGGGCAGTTCTTC,CASSSSPASGQFF
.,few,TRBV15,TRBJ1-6,TGTGCCACCAGCAGAGATAGGGTTAGCTCCTATAATTCACCCCTCCACTTT,CATSRDRVSSYNSPLHF
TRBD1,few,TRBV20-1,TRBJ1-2,TGCAGTGCTAGGGAAGTAGACAGGGGGTATGGCTACACCTTC,CSAREVDRGYGYTF
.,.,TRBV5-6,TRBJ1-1,TGTGCCAGCAGCGCTTACAGGGAAGGGGACACTGAAGCTTTCTTT,CASSAYREGDTEAFF
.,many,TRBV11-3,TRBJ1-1,TGTGCCAGCAGCCCCGACACCTACGGCACTGAAGCTTTCTTT,CASSPDTYGTEAFF
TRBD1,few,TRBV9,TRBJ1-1,TGTGCCAGCAGCGTATCAGGGGGCAGGACTGAAGCTTTCTTT,CASSVSGGRTEAFF
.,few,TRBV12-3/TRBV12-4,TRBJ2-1,TGTGCCAGCAGTTTAGCTCAAAGTAAACACAGCAGAAACAATGAGCAGTTCTTC,CASSLAQSKHSRNNEQFF
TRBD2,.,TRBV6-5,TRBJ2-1,TGTGCCAGCAGTTACTCATGGACTAGTGGACCCTACAATGAGCAGTTCTTC,CASSYSWTSGPYNEQFF
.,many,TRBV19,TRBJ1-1,TGTGCCACTATAGACAGACGCGCTGAAGCTTTCTTT,CATIDRRAEAFF
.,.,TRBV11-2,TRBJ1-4,TGTGCCAGCAGGGATTACCGGGACAATGAAAAACTGTTTTTT,CASRDYRDNEKLFF
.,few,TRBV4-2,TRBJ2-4,TGTGCCAGCAGCCAAGATCCCAATAGCTCCGGGGCGAAAAACATTCAGTACTTC,CASSQDPNSSGAKNIQYF
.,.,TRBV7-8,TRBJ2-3,TGTGCCAGCACCAAGAGTGGGGTGAGAGATACGCAGTATTTT,CASTKSGVRDTQYF
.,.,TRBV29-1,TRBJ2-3,TGCAGCGTTGAAGGAGGTCACACAGGCACAGATACGCAGTATTTT,CSVEGGHTGTDTQYF
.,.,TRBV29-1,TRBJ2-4,TGCAGCGTTGTGGGGATGGGAGCCAAAAACATTCAGTACTTC,CSVVGMGAKNIQYF
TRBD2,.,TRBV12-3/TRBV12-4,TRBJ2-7,TGTGCCAGCAGCTCTAGCGGGAGTCCTGGGTACGAGCAGTACTTC,CASSSSGSPGYEQYF
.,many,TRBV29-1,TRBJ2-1,TGCAGCGCCCGAGGGCCTAGCGATGAGCAGTTCTTC,CSARGPSDEQFF
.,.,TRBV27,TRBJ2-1,TGTGCCAGCAGTCTCATCCGGGACGAAAGCAATGAGCAGTTCTTC,CASSLIRDESNEQFF
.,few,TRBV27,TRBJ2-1,TGTGCCAGCAGTATCATGGGACTCGGGGAGCAGTTCTTC,CASSIMGLGEQFF
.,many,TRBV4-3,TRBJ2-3,TGCGCCAGCAGCCAAGTAGCAGCGGAGGCAGATACGCAGTATTTT,CASSQVAAEADTQYF
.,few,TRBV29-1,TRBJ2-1,TGCAGCGTTTCTGAGCAGTTCTTC,CSVSEQFF
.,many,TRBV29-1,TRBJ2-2,TGCAGCGTTGAAGATGGCGGCTCTTTTCCCGGGGAGCTGTTTTTT,CSVEDGGSFPGELFF
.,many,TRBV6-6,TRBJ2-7,TGTGCCAGCAGTTATGGCCTTGGCTACGAGCAGTACTTC,CASSYGLGYEQYF
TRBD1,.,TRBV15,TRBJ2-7,TGTGCCACCAGCGGAACCTCGGGACAGGGGGCTTGGGAGCAGTACTTC,CATSGTSGQGAWEQYF
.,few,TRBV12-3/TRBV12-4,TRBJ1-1,TGTGCCAGCAGCGGACAGCCCGCCCTCGAAGCTTTCTTT,CASSGQPALEAFF
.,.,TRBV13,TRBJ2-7,TGTGCCAGCAGCAGGGCGACAGGCCCAGCGGACGAGCAGTACTTC,CASSRATGPADEQYF
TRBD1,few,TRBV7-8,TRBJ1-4,TGTGCCAGCAGCAAAGGGACAGGGGGGCTTGAGAAACTGTTTTTT,CASSKGTGGLEKLFF
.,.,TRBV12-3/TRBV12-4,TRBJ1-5,TGTGCCAGCAGTTTAGACAGGTCCCTTCTTCGTAGCAATCAGCCCCAGCATTTT,CASSLDRSLLRSNQPQHF
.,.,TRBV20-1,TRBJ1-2,TGCAGTGTAGAGAGGGGTGGGAGATACTATGGCTACACCTTC,CSVERGGRYYGYTF
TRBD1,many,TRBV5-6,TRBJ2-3,TGTGCCAGCAGCTTGGCGTTGAGGGGGCGCACGGATACGCAGTATTTT,CASSLALRGRTDTQYF
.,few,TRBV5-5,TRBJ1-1,TGTGCCAGCACCTTATACTCCCTGGAAAGCCTGAACACTGAAGCTTTCTTT,CASTLYSLESLNTEAFF
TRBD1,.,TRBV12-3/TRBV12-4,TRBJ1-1,TGTGCCAGCAGTTTAGTTGGGACAGGGACTGAAGCTTTCTTT,CASSLVGTGTEAFF
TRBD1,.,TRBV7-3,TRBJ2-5,TGTGACAGCAGCCCCCGGACAGGGGTCCTCGAGACCCAGTACTTC,CDSSPRTGVLETQYF
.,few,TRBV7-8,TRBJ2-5,TGTGCCAGCAGCTTAGCAGAAGGGACCACCCGTCAAGAGACCCAGTACTTC,CASSLAEGTTRQETQYF
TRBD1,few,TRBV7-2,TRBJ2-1,TGTGCCAGCAGCTCCCTGGACAGGGCATCCTACAATGAGCAGTTCTTC,CASSSLDRASYNEQFF
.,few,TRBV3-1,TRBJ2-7,TGTGCCAGCAGCCAGCTAACGGAGCAGTACTTC,CASSQLTEQYF
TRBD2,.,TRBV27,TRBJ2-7,TGTGCCAGCAGTTTATCTAGCGGGTGGAACGAGCAGTACTTC,CASSLSSGWNEQYF
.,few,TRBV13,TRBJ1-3,TGTGCCAGCAGCCCGGAGAACTCTGGAAACACCATATATTTT,CASSPENSGNTIYF
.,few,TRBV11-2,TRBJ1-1,TGTGCCAGCAGCTTAGAGGAGTGGGGAGCCACTGAAGCTTTCTTT,CASSLEEWGATEAFF
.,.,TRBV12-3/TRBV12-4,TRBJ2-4,TGTGCCAGCAGTTTTGGAGGCAAAAACATTCAGTACTTC,CASSFGGKNIQYF
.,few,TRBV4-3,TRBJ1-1,TGCGCCAGCAGCGGCAACATGAACACTGAAGCTTTCTTT,CASSGNMNTEAFF
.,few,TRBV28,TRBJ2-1,TGTGCCAGCAGTTACCCTGGCAATGAGCAGTTCTTC,CASSYPGNEQFF
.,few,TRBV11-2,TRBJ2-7,TGTGCCAGCAGCTTAGTTTCCCCGGGGGCCTACGAGCAGTACTTC,CASSLVSPGAYEQYF
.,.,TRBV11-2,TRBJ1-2,TGTGCCAGCAGCTTCGGGGGGGGCTCGGGCGATGGCTACACCTTC,CASSFGGGSGDGYTF